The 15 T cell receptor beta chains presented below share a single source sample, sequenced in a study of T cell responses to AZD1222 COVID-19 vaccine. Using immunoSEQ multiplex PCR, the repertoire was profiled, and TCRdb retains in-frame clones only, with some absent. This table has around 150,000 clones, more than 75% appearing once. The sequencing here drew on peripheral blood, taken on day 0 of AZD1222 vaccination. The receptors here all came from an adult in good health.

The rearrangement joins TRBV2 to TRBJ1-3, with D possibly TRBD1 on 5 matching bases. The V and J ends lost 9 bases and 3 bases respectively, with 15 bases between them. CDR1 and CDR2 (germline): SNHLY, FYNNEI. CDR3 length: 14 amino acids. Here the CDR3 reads CASKGTFGGNTIYF. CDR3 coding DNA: TGTGCCAGTAAGGGGACCTTTGGTGGAAACACCATATATTTT.

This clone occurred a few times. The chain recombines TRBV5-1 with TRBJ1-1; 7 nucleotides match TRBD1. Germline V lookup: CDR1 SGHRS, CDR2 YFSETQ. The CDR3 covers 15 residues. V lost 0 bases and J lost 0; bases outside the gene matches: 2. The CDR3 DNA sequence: TGCGCCAGCAGCTTGGGGCAGGGGGTGAACACTGAAGCTTTCTTT. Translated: CASSLGQGVNTEAFF.

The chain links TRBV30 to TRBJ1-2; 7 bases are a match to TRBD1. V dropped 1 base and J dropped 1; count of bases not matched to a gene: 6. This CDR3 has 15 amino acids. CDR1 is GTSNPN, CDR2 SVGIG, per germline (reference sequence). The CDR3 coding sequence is TGTGCCTGGAGTGCCATCGACAGGGATAACTATGGCTACACCTTC. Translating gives CAWSAIDRDNYGYTF.

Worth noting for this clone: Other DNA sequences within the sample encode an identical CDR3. The CDR3 sequence: CASSVEQVNQPQHF. Written as DNA, the CDR3 is TGTGCCAGCAGTGTCGAACAGGTTAATCAGCCCCAGCATTTT. V gene TRBV2 combines with J gene TRBJ1-5; possibly TRBD1 for D (5 bases). V lost 4 bases, J lost 4 bases, and 11 bases lay in between. Germline V lookup: CDR1 SNHLY, CDR2 FYNNEI. The CDR3 extends over 14 amino acids. Drawing the rest from reference TRBV2 and TRBJ1-5, the complete variable domain is EPEVTQTPSHQVTQMGQEVILRCVPISNHLYFYWYRQILGQKVEFLVSFYNNEISEKSEIFDDQFSVERPDGSNFTLKIRSTKLEDSAMYFCASSVEQVNQPQHFGDGTRLSIL.

This CDR3 is CASSLAGGAFSVSQPQHF. The CDR3 DNA follows: TGTGCCAGCAGCTTGGCCGGGGGCGCCTTCAGTGTAAGTCAGCCCCAGCATTTT. This chain connects TRBV5-5 to TRBJ1-5; weak D call: TRBD1 (6 bases). V lost 0 bases and J lost 6, with 22 bases in between. Germline CDR1 and CDR2: SGHKS and YYEKEE (reference sequence). The CDR3 contains 18 residues.

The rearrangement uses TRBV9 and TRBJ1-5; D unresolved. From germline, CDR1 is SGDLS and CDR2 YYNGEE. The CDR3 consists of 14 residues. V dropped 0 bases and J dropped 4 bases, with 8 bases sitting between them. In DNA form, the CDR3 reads TGTGCCAGCAGCGTAGACCCCCTAAATCAGCCCCAGCATTTT. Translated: CASSVDPLNQPQHF.

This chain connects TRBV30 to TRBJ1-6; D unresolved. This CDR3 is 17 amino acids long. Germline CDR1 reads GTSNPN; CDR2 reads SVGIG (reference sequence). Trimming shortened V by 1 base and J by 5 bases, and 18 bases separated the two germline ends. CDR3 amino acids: CAWSGSVGRINNSPLHF. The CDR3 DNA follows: TGTGCCTGGAGTGGATCGGTAGGGCGGATAAATAATTCACCCCTCCACTTT.

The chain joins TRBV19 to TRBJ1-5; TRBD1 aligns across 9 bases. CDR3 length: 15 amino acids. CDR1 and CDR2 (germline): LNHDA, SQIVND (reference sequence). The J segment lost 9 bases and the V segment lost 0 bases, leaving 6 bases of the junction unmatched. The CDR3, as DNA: TGTGCCAGTAGTATAGACCGACAGGGGGGAAGGCCCCAGCATTTT. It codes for CASSIDRQGGRPQHF.

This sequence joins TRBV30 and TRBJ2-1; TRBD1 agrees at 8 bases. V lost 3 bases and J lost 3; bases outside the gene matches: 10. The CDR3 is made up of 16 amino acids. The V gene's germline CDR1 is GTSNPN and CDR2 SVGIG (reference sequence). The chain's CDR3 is CAWRGLGQGLYNEQFF. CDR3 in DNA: TGTGCCTGGAGAGGTTTAGGACAGGGCCTCTACAATGAGCAGTTCTTC.

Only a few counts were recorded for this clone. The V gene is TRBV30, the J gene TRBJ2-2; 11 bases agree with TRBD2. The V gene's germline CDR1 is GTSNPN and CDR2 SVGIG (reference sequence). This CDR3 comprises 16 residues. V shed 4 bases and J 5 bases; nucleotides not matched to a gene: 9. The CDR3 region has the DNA TGTGCCTGGATTCACCCTAGCGGGGGGTGGACCGGGGAGCTGTTTTTT. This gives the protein CAWIHPSGGWTGELFF. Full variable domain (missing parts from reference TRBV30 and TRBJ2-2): SQTIHQWPATLVQPVGSPLSLECTVEGTSNPNLYWYRQAAGRGLQLLFYSVGIGQISSEVPQNLSASRPQDRQFILSSKKLLLSDSGFYLCAWIHPSGGWTGELFFGEGSRLTVL.

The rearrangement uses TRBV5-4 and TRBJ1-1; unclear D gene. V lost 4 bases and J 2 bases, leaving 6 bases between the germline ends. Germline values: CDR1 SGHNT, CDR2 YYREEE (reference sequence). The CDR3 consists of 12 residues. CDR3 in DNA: TGTGCCAGCAGCACGAGAAACACTGAAGCTTTCTTT. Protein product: CASSTRNTEAFF. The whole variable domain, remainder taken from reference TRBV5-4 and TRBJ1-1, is ETGVTQSPTHLIKTRGQQVTLRCSSQSGHNTVSWYQQALGQGPQFIFQYYREEENGRGNFPPRFSGLQFPNYSSELNVNALELDDSALYLCASSTRNTEAFFGQGTRLTVV.

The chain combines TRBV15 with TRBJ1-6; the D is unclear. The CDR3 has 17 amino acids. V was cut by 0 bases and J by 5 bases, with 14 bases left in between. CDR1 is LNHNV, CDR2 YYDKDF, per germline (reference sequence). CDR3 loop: CATSRDFRGTHNSPLHF. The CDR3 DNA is TGTGCCACCAGCAGAGATTTTCGCGGAACTCATAATTCACCCCTCCACTTT.

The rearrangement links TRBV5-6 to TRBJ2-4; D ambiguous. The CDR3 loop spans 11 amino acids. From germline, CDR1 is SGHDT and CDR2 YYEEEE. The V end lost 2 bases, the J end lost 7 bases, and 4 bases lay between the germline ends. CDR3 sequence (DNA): TGTGCCAGCAGCTTTCGGAACATTCAGTACTTC. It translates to CASSFRNIQYF. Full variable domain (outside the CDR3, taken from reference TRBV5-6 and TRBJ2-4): DAGVTQSPTHLIKTRGQQVTLRCSPKSGHDTVSWYQQALGQGPQFIFQYYEEEERQRGNFPDRFSGHQFPNYSSELNVNALLLGDSALYLCASSFRNIQYFGAGTRLSVL.

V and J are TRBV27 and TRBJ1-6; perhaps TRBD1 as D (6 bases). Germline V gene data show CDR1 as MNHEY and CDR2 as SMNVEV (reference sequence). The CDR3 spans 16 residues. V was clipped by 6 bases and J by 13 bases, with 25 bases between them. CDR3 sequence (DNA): TGTGCCAGCAGGCCCCGGGACGACAGGCCTCTCCTCCCCCTCCACTTT. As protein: CASRPRDDRPLLPLHF.

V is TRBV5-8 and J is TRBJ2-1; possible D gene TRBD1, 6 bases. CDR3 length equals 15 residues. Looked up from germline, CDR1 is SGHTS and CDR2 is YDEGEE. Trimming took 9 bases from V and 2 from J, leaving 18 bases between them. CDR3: CATPWAGEPYNEQFF. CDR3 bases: TGTGCCACTCCCTGGGCAGGGGAACCCTACAATGAGCAGTTCTTC.